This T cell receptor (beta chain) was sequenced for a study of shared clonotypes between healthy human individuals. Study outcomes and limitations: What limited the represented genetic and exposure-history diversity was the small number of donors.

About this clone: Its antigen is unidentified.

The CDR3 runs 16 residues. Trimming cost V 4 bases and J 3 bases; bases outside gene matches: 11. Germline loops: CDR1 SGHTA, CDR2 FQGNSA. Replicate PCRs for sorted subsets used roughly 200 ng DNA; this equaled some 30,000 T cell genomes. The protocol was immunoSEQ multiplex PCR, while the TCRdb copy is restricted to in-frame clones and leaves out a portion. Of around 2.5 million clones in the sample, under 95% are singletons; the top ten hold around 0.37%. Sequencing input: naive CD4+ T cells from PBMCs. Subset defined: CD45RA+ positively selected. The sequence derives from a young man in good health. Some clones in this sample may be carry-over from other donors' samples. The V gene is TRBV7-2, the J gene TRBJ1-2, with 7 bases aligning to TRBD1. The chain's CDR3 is CASSSQSTGTHYGYTF. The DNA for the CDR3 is TGTGCCAGCAGCTCACAATCGACAGGGACCCACTATGGCTACACCTTC.